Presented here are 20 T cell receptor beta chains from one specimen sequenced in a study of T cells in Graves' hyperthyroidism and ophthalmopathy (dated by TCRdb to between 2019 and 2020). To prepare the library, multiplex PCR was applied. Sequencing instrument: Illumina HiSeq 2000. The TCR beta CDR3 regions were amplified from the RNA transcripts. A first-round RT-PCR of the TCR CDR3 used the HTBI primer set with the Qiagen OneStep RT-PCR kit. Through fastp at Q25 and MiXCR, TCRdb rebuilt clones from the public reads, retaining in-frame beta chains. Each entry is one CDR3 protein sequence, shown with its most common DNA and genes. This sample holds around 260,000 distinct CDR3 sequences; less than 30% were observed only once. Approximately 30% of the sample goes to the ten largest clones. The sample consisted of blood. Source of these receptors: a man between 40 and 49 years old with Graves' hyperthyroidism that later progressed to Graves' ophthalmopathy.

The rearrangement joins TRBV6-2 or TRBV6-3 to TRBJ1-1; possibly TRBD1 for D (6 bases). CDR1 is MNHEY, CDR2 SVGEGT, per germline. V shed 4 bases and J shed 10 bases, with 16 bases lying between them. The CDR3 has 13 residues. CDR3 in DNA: TGTGCCAGCAGTTCCAGTCCGGGGGCGGGAGCTTTCTTT. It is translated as CASSSSPGAGAFF.

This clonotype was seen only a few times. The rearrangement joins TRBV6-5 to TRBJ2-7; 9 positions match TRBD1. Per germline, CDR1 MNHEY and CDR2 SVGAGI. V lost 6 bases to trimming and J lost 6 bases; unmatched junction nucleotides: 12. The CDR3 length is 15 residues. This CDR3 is CASRYGRDRDTEQYF. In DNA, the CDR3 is TGTGCCAGCAGGTACGGCCGGGACAGGGATACCGAGCAGTACTTC.

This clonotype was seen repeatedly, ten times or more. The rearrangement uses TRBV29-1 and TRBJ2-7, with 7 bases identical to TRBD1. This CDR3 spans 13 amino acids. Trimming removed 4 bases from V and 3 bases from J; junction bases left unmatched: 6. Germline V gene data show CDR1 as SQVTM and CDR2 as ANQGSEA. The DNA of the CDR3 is TGCAGCGTTGTGGGCAGGGGGATCTACGAGCAGTACTTC. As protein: CSVVGRGIYEQYF.

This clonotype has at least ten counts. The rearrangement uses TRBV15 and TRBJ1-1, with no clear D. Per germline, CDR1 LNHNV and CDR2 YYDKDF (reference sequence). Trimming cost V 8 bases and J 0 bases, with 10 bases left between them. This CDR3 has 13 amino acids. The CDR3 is CATFKDLNTEAFF. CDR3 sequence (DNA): TGTGCCACCTTCAAGGACCTGAACACTGAAGCTTTCTTT.

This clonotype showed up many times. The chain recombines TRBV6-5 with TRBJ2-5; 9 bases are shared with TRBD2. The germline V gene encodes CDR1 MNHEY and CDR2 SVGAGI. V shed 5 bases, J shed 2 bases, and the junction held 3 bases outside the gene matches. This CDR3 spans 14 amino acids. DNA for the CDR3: TGTGCCAGCAGTCCTGGACTAGCGCAAGAGACCCAGTACTTC. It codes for CASSPGLAQETQYF.

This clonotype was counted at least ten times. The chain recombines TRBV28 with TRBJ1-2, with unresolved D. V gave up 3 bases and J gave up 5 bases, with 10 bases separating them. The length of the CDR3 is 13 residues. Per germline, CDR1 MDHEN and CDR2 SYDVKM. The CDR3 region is CASSLGYLYGYTF. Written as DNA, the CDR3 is TGTGCCAGCAGTTTGGGATATCTATATGGCTACACCTTC.

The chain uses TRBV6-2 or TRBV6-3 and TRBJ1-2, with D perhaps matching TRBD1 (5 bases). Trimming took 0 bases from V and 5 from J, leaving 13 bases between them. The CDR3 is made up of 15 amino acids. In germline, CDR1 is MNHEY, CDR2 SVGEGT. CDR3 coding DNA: TGTGCCAGCAGTTACTCGTCGGGGACTGGATATGGCTACACCTTC. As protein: CASSYSSGTGYGYTF.

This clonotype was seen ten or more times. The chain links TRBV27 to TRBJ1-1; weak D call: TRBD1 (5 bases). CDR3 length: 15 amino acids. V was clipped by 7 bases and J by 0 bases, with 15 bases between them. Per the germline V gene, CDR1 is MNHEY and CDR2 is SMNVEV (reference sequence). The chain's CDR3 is CASTRAGLLNTEAFF. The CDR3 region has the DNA TGTGCCAGCACTAGAGCGGGACTCCTGAACACTGAAGCTTTCTTT.

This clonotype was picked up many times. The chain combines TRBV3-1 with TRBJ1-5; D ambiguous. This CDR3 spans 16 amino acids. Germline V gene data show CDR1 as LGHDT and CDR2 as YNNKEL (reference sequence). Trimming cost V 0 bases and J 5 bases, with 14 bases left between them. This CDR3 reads CASSQEFGIEHQPQHF. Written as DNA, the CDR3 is TGTGCCAGCAGCCAAGAGTTCGGCATCGAGCATCAGCCCCAGCATTTT.

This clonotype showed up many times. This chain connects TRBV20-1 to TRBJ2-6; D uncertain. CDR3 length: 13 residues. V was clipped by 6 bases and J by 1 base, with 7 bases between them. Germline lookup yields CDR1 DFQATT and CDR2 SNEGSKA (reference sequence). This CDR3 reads CSADSSGANVLTF. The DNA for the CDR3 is TGCAGTGCGGATTCATCTGGGGCCAACGTCCTGACTTTC.

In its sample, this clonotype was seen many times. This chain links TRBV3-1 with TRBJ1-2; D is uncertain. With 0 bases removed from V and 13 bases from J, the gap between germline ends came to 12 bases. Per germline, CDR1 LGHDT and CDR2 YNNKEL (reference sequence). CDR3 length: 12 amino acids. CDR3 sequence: CASSQDRWYSTF. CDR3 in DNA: TGTGCCAGCAGCCAAGATCGCTGGTATTCCACCTTC.

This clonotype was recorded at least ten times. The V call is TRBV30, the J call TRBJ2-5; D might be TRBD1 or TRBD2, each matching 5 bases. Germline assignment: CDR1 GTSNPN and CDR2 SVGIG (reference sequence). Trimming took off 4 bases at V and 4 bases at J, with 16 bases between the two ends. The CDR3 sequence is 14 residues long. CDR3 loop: CAWNPGASRETQYF. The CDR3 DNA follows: TGTGCCTGGAATCCTGGGGCTAGCCGAGAGACCCAGTACTTC.

The CDR3: CASSYEREVNTGELFF. CDR3 nucleotides: TGTGCCAGCAGTTATGAGAGGGAGGTGAACACCGGGGAGCTGTTTTTT. V gene TRBV12-3 or TRBV12-4 combines with J gene TRBJ2-2; weak D call: TRBD2 (6 bases). The CDR3 covers 16 residues. The V end was cut by 4 bases, the J end by 1 base, with 13 bases between.

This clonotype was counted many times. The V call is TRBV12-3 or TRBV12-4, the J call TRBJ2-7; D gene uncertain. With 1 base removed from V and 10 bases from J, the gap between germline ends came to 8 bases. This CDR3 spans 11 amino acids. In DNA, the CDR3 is TGTGCCAGCAGTTTAGGACGGCTACAGTACTTC. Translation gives CASSLGRLQYF.

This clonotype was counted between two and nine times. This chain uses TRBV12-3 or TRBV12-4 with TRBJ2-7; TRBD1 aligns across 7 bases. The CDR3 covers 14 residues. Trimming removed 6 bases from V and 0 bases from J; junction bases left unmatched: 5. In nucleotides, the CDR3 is TGTGCCAGCAGACAGGGGATAAGCTCCTACGAGCAGTACTTC. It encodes CASRQGISSYEQYF.

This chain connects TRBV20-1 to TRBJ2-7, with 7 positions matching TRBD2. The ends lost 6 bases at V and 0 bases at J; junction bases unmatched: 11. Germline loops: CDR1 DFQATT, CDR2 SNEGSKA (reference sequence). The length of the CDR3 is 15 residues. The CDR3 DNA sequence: TGCAGTGCGACGCTTCCGCGGGAGAGCTCCTACGAGCAGTACTTC. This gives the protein CSATLPRESSYEQYF.

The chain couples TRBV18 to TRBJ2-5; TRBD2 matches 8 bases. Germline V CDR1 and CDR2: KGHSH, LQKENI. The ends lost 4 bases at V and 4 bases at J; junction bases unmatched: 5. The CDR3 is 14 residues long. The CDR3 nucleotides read TGTGCCAGCTCACTCCCAGCGGGAGTAGAGACCCAGTACTTC. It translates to CASSLPAGVETQYF.

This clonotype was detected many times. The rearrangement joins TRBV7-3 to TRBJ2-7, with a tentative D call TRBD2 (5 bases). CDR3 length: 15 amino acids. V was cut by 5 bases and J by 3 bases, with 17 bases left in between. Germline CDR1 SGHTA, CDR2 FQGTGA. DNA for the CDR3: TGTGCCAGCAGCCCCGACGGGGAAGCGTTCTACGAGCAGTACTTC. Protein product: CASSPDGEAFYEQYF. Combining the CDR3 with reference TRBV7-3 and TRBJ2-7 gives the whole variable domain GAGVSQTPSNKVTEKGKYVELRCDPISGHTALYWYRQSLGQGPEFLIYFQGTGAADDSGLPNDRFFAVRPEGSVSTLKIQRTERGDSAVYLCASSPDGEAFYEQYFGPGTRLTVT.

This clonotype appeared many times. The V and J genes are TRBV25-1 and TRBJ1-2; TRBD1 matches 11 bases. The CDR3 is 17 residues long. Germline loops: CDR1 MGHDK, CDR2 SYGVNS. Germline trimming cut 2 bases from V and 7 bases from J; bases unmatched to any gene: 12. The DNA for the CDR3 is TGTGCCAGCAGTGAAGTCTTCGGGACAGGGGGTGGGCGTGGCTACACCTTC. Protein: CASSEVFGTGGGRGYTF.

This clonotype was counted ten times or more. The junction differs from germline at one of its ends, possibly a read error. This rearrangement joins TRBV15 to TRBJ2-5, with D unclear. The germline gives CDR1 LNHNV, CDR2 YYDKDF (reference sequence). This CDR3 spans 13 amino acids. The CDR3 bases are TGTGCCGCCAGCAGACGAGTACAAGAGACCCAGTACTTC. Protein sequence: CAASRRVQETQYF.